This paragraph reports one TCR beta chain. This record comes from a study of blood T cell repertoires in COVID-19. Looking at the study overall: T cells, B-cell-depleted T cells, or PBMCs provided the cDNA or gDNA that served as material.

The CDR3 is 15 residues long. Germline values: CDR1 SEHNR, CDR2 FQNEAQ (reference sequence). Losses at the gene ends were 1 base for V and 5 bases for J; bases not matched to a gene: 5. Data came from immunoSEQ multiplex PCR; TCRdb stores just in-frame clones and leaves some out. This repertoire shows 150,000 to 200,000 clones, about 86% found once; its top ten account for approximately 4%. Participant age was roughly 18 to 89 years, and participants resided in 24 US areas. Cohort placement rested on clinical history that participants reported themselves. The genes are TRBV7-9 and TRBJ2-3; 8 bases align to TRBD2. The specimen sequenced was PBMCs or T cells enriched from blood (not recorded which). The receptor's source is a woman aged 45 to 65 in a cohort exposed to, infected with or recovered from COVID-19 (not recorded which). CDR3 amino acids: CASSLGGGLGDTQYF. The CDR3 DNA reads as TGTGCCAGCAGCTTAGGCGGGGGGTTGGGAGATACGCAGTATTTT.